The clone carrying this T cell receptor beta chain was seen a handful of times. The antigen is not known. These data are taken from a study of cytomegalovirus exposure and HLA in healthy donors. Broader study findings: Generally TCR sequences proved uncommon, though certain public TCRs appeared in numerous donors.

The CDR3 spans 14 residues. The V gene lost 1 base and the J gene lost 5 bases, with 11 bases spanning the gap. The germline V gene encodes CDR1 SGHAT and CDR2 FQNNGV. The PCR ran on 60 Vbeta and 13 Jbeta primers. Sequencing was performed with immunoSEQ multiplex PCR; in TCRdb, only in-frame clones are kept and a portion is missing. The table includes under 70,000 clones, about 70% detected once. The chain couples TRBV11-2 to TRBJ2-5; D may be TRBD2 (6 bases). Material for sequencing was PBMCs. The TCR originated in a woman under 40 in good health and CMV-seronegative. CDR3 protein: CASSLAGGMETQYF. CDR3 coding DNA: TGTGCCAGCAGCTTAGCTGGGGGGATGGAGACCCAGTACTTC.